The rows below give T cell receptor beta chains drawn from one sample of a study of cytomegalovirus exposure and HLA in healthy donors. Assay: immunoSEQ multiplex PCR; the TCRdb copy retains only in-frame clones and omits some. The repertoire consists of more than 110,000 clones, with about 75% occurring once and the leading ten covering roughly 1.7%. Sequences were obtained from PBMCs. Receptor source: a woman aged 30 to 39 in good health and CMV-seronegative. Each CDR3 is given without its conserved first and last residue. Fields, in order: J gene, V gene, CDR3 protein.

j_call: TRBJ2-5; v_call: TRBV9; cdr3_aa: ASSGGTVQETQY
j_call: TRBJ1-5; v_call: TRBV6-6; cdr3_aa: ASSYSQGNQPQH
j_call: TRBJ1-2; v_call: TRBV2; cdr3_aa: ASSEYAAKYT
j_call: TRBJ1-1; v_call: TRBV10-3; cdr3_aa: AISDVAGINPEAF
j_call: TRBJ2-7; v_call: TRBV7-9; cdr3_aa: ASSLTPGEQY
j_call: TRBJ2-1; v_call: TRBV10-3; cdr3_aa: ATQAGTAVNEQF
j_call: TRBJ2-7; v_call: TRBV10-2; cdr3_aa: ASSEPGHSYEQY
j_call: TRBJ2-6; v_call: TRBV5-1; cdr3_aa: ASSLAPDLGAGANVLT
j_call: .; v_call: TRBV5-1; cdr3_aa: ASSLTATYEQY
j_call: TRBJ1-5; v_call: TRBV2; cdr3_aa: ASREGTVQNQPQH
j_call: TRBJ2-3; v_call: TRBV9; cdr3_aa: ASSGPGRDTQY
j_call: TRBJ2-1; v_call: TRBV5-1; cdr3_aa: ASSLAVGTSNGEQF
j_call: TRBJ2-5; v_call: TRBV7-9; cdr3_aa: ASSPRETQY
j_call: TRBJ1-2; v_call: TRBV28; cdr3_aa: ASSLGQGGYGYT
j_call: TRBJ2-5; v_call: TRBV9; cdr3_aa: ASSVGFAGKETQY
j_call: TRBJ1-1; v_call: TRBV11-2; cdr3_aa: ASSLDLAF